The clone carrying this TCR beta chain was detected ten times or more. No antigen is known for it. Because this beta chain is a stray read in a library intended to capture alpha chains, its abundance should not be given much weight. This CDR3 contains 13 residues. Per the germline V gene, CDR1 is MDHEN and CDR2 is SYDVKM. The ends were cut back, 7 bases at V and 1 base at J, with 7 bases in the middle. This specimen comes from a study of spatial heterogeneity in lung cancer. Study overall: Sequencing consistently turned up more beta-chain sequences than alpha-chain sequences. Study conclusions and caveats: Around 7% of tumor T cells for alpha chains and 13% for beta chains were estimated to be covered. The study found that expanded intratumoral alpha and beta TCR counts tracked tumor mutation counts.

TCRdb ran MiXCR on the 5' RACE reads and lists one entry per CDR3 protein. The table includes about 13,000 distinct CDR3 sequences, 4.5% to 5.5% detected once. Time point described: sample taken at primary tumor resection. There were roughly 72 donors, all of them untreated patients with early-stage non-small cell lung cancer. Sequencing covered unsorted whole RNA taken from tumor, nontumor lung or frozen PBMC. The sequences come from lung tumor tissue, collected at surgery. The V and J genes are TRBV28 and TRBJ2-2; perhaps TRBD1 as D (5 bases). The origin of this receptor is a male donor with early-stage non-small cell lung cancer. The CDR3 DNA is TGTGCCAGCATGACAGTGAACACCGGGGAGCTGTTTTTT. Translated, it gives CASMTVNTGELFF.